This T cell receptor (beta chain) was obtained from a study of a mutant IDH1 vaccine in newly diagnosed glioma. Study summary: Among treated patients, roughly 62% were male and roughly 38% female, and mean age was roughly 40 years. The week-35 safety follow-up was V12, and the week-47 study end was V13.

Assay: immunoSEQ multiplex PCR; the TCRdb copy retains only in-frame clones and omits some. The sample has about 56,000 clones, over 70% seen once. The V gene lost 5 bases and the J gene lost 0 bases, with 10 bases spanning the gap. This CDR3 is built from 14 residues. CDR1 is SGHTA and CDR2 is FQGNSA in the germline V gene. In regard to this clone: Antigen: not known.

The study, taken as a whole, reports: Immune responses arising from the vaccine appeared in around 93% of patients.

Time point indicated: week 47, end of study. A 20-mer mutant IDH1 peptide at 300 ug was injected subcutaneously with topical imiquimod. This TCR derives from a man in his forties or fifties with glioma. This material consisted of PBMCs, taken from a glioma patient whose treatment included an IDH1 peptide vaccine. The chain combines TRBV7-2 with TRBJ1-2, with D uncertain. The CDR3 DNA follows: TGTGCCAGCAGCCTGCATGGAGCTAACTATGGCTACACCTTC. Translation gives CASSLHGANYGYTF.